Each of the 10 T cell receptor beta chains below was sequenced from the same sample in a study of T-cell reconstitution after alpha-beta-depleted transplantation in children. During its preparation, the TCRbeta library received unique molecular identifiers. TCRdb analysed the PCR reads with MiXCR anew, one entry per CDR3 protein. The sample records fewer than 750,000 distinct CDR3 sequences, under 25% being singletons. The specimen was PBMCs, mostly from graft donor cells, collected 360 days after TCRalphabeta/CD19-depleted stem cell transplant. These receptors came from a boy younger than two who had a stem cell transplant for acute myeloid leukemia, so the T cells may come from the graft donor.

The chain employs TRBV20-1 and TRBJ2-3; TRBD1 matches 8 bases. Trimming cost V 5 bases and J 7 bases; bases outside gene matches: 14. This CDR3 spans 15 amino acids. Germline CDR1 DFQATT, CDR2 SNEGSKA (reference sequence). As DNA, the CDR3 is TGCAGTGCTGGCCACTTGGACAGGGACAGTTATACGCAGTATTTT. Protein product: CSAGHLDRDSYTQYF.

The chain links TRBV4-3 to TRBJ2-5; 12 bases fit TRBD2. This CDR3 has 17 amino acids. J was trimmed by 0 bases and V by 2 bases; bases with no gene match: 4. CDR1 is LGHNA and CDR2 is YSLEER in the germline V gene. The CDR3 is CASSQFLAGGYQETQYF. Here the CDR3 DNA reads TGCGCCAGCAGCCAATTCCTAGCGGGGGGGTACCAAGAGACCCAGTACTTC.

The genes are TRBV6-1 and TRBJ1-5, with D hard to call. Germline V gene data show CDR1 as MNHNS and CDR2 as SASEGT. The CDR3 covers 14 residues. V was pared by 6 bases and J by 7 bases, with 16 bases between. The CDR3 loop reads CASSPGSSAQPQHF. The CDR3 nucleotides read TGTGCCAGCAGCCCCGGTTCCAGCGCGCAGCCCCAGCATTTT.

V usage is TRBV11-2 and J usage is TRBJ1-4; 9 bases agree with TRBD1. In germline, CDR1 is SGHAT, CDR2 FQNNGV. J lost 0 bases, V lost 3 bases, and 8 bases had no gene match. This CDR3 region has 18 residues. The CDR3 loop is CASSFRTGAWATNEKLFF. CDR3 nucleotides: TGTGCCAGCAGCTTCCGGACAGGGGCGTGGGCAACTAATGAAAAACTGTTTTTT.

This clonotype was observed at least ten times. J is TRBJ2-7 and V is TRBV7-8; no firm D call. Trimming shortened V by 5 bases and J by 0 bases, and 14 bases separated the two germline ends. The CDR3 consists of 15 residues. Germline V gene data show CDR1 as SGHVS and CDR2 as FQNEAQ. The CDR3 DNA is TGTGCCAGCAGCGGACCCCCCGGTTCCTCCTACGAGCAGTACGTC. It codes for CASSGPPGSSYEQYV.

This clonotype was found many times. This chain joins TRBV15 and TRBJ2-5; D unresolved. The CDR3 is 12 amino acids. Germline CDR1 LNHNV, CDR2 YYDKDF (reference sequence). V was shortened by 5 bases and J by 4 bases, with 8 bases between the two germline ends. DNA of the CDR3: TGTGCCACCAGCCTTAACCGAGAGACCCAGTACTTC. It is translated as CATSLNRETQYF.

At least ten counts were recorded for this clonotype. The V and J genes are TRBV20-1 and TRBJ2-1, with a tentative D call TRBD1 (5 bases). The CDR3 covers 11 residues. CDR1 and CDR2 from the germline V gene are DFQATT and SNEGSKA (reference sequence). Deletions cut 6 bases from V and 6 bases from J, with 9 bases between. This CDR3 is CSAAGPNEQFF. CDR3 coding DNA: TGCAGTGCGGCAGGGCCCAATGAGCAGTTCTTC.

This clonotype has just a few counts. The rearrangement uses TRBV20-1 and TRBJ1-4; weak D call: TRBD1 (5 bases). V was pared by 2 bases and J by 11 bases, with 15 bases between. Germline CDR1 is DFQATT and CDR2 is SNEGSKA (reference sequence). This CDR3 contains 13 residues. This CDR3 reads CSARIRDRGKLFF. The CDR3 nucleotides are TGCAGTGCTAGAATCCGGGACCGAGGGAAACTGTTTTTT.

In this sample, this clonotype turned up a few times. This rearrangement joins TRBV7-9 to TRBJ2-3, with TRBD2 matching over 8 bases. CDR3 size: 16 residues. CDR1 and CDR2 from the germline V gene are SEHNR and FQNEAQ (reference sequence). The V and J ends lost 4 bases and 1 base, in that order; junction bases with no gene match: 7. This chain's CDR3 is CASSSTTAGGTDTQYF. CDR3 nucleotides: TGTGCCAGCAGCTCAACAACAGCGGGGGGCACAGATACGCAGTATTTT.

There are many counts of this clonotype. The genes are TRBV20-1 and TRBJ2-7; 12 nucleotides match TRBD2. Looked up from germline, CDR1 is DFQATT and CDR2 is SNEGSKA (reference sequence). This CDR3 is 13 amino acids long. Unmatched junction bases numbered 3, after V lost 5 bases and J lost 4 bases. The CDR3 bases are TGCAGTGCTCAGGGACTAGCGGGTTACGAGCAGTACGTC. Protein product: CSAQGLAGYEQYV.